This section outlines one T cell receptor (beta chain) sequence together with its context. The antigen is unknown. This sample is part of a study of regulatory T cells in long-lasting Graves disease. Study information: The term persistent Graves' disease signified upward of 5 years on antithyroid drugs with positive TSH receptor antibodies. Study results and caveats: TRBV28, TRBJ1-2 and TRBJ2-5 were favored in persistent disease.

CDR3-region Arm-PCR and iRepertoire HTBI primers produced the TCR beta libraries. MiXCR, run by TCRdb on the multiplex PCR reads, gives a single entry per CDR3 protein. The sample includes almost 350,000 distinct CDR3 sequences, around 20% of them seen just once. V gave up 2 bases and J gave up 0 bases, with 10 bases separating them. The germline CDR1 and CDR2 sequences are LNHDA and SQIVND (reference sequence). The CDR3 spans 15 residues. The time point denotes: persistent/refractory GD, antithyroid drugs over 5 years with positive TRAb. RNA from PBMCs was the source of the TCR library. It was American Thyroid Association guidelines that determined Graves' disease diagnosis.

The rearrangement uses TRBV19 and TRBJ1-2; the D gene is possibly TRBD1 (5 bases). The sequence derives from a female donor with Graves disease. The source was peripheral blood mononuclear cells (PBMCs), collected when the disease was refractory, from a patient treated with antithyroid drugs. The CDR3 is CASSISGQANYGYTF. CDR3 DNA: TGTGCCAGTAGTATATCCGGACAAGCTAACTATGGCTACACCTTC.